This TCR beta chain was identified in a study of PD-1 blockade in mismatch repair-deficient tumors. Turning to the study itself: All were previously treated, progressing patients with eleven to twelve mismatch repair-deficient cancer types.

V was cut by 6 bases and J by 5 bases, with 19 bases left in between. This CDR3 is 14 amino acids long. Germline V gene sequence: CDR1 SQVTM, CDR2 ANQGSEA. General study points: After pembrolizumab, tumor-resident clones rose rapidly, then generally contracted before radiologic responses.

A word on this clone: Its target is not known.

Assay used: immunoSEQ multiplex PCR; TCRdb lists only in-frame clones, some missing. The top ten hold 6.3% of the sample, which has 85,000 to 130,000 clones, about 79% seen once. PCR or immunohistochemistry showed mismatch repair deficiency in every enrolled patient. The receptor's source is an adult with mismatch repair-deficient cancer. The rearrangement uses TRBV29-1 and TRBJ1-1; D is undetermined. The sequenced sample was peripheral blood, obtained approximately 35 weeks after starting pembrolizumab. The CDR3 DNA reads as TGCAGCGTCGCGCCGTCAGTCTCGCCGACTGAAGCTTTCTTT. Residues: CSVAPSVSPTEAFF.